A selection of T cell receptor beta chains follows, all from one sample in a study of technical replicates of blood from several donors. Assay: immunoSEQ multiplex PCR; the TCRdb copy retains only in-frame clones and omits some. The sample shows fewer than 95,000 clones, over 75% of them seen only once. Sequenced material: T cells isolated from PBMCs. These receptors all come from a human donor in good health. CDR3s include the opening cysteine and the closing phenylalanine or tryptophan. Each record gives: V gene, D gene, J gene, CDR3 protein. The D gene is left open where the match is weak.

TRBV12-1	-	TRBJ2-1	CASSFPGLAGSSYNEQFF
TRBV30	-	TRBJ2-1	CAWSPASSYNEQFF
TRBV28	TRBD2	TRBJ2-7	CASTQQGLAYEQYF
TRBV2	-	TRBJ2-7	CASSEGVYSSYEQYF
TRBV9	-	TRBJ2-2	CASSPFGGELFF
TRBV27	-	TRBJ2-7	CASSSQGSYHEQYF
TRBV7-9	-	TRBJ1-1	CASSRVGEHTEAFF
TRBV28	-	TRBJ2-7	CASSLNPELGYEQYF
TRBV7-8	-	TRBJ2-3	CASSLGPQFTDTQYF
TRBV4-1	TRBD1	TRBJ2-2	CASSLTGGKITGELFF
TRBV10-1	TRBD1	TRBJ2-7	CASSAVQGPSGYEQYF
TRBV6-1	TRBD1	TRBJ1-4	CASSQGANGEKLFF
TRBV28	-	TRBJ2-7	CASSFEIKYEQYF
TRBV14	TRBD1	TRBJ2-7	CASSHLPGQGTYEQYF
TRBV4-1	TRBD2	TRBJ2-7	CASSQGILRAGVGPYEQYF
TRBV6-5	-	TRBJ2-1	CATQPRRAYNEQFF
TRBV18	TRBD1	TRBJ2-7	CASSLTGTASYEQYF
TRBV9	-	TRBJ2-3	CASSVGTGDTQYF
TRBV9	TRBD1	TRBJ2-7	CASSPGQGPYEQYF
TRBV13	-	TRBJ2-7	CASSLTVGDLISLEGSYEQYF
TRBV5-4	TRBD1	TRBJ1-2	CASSSRTGGYGYTF
TRBV21-1	-	TRBJ1-2	CASRIGQGASYGYTF
TRBV19	-	TRBJ1-5	CASNAEDRPSYNQPQHF
TRBV7-2	-	TRBJ1-5	CASTSAGVYSNQPQHF
TRBV10-3	-	TRBJ2-2	CAIRGGTRGGELFF
TRBV28	TRBD1	TRBJ1-2	CASRVGQGNSYTF
TRBV10-3	TRBD1	TRBJ1-2	CAISQTGGEAVGGYTF
TRBV19	TRBD2	TRBJ2-7	CASSSGSSYEQYF
TRBV6-5	-	TRBJ1-1	CASSALVGNTEAFF
TRBV30	-	TRBJ2-7	CAWSVIGSSYEQYF
TRBV5-4	TRBD2	TRBJ2-4	CASSSLAGENIQYF
TRBV5-6	TRBD1	TRBJ2-1	CASTTGGSYNEQFF
TRBV30	TRBD2	TRBJ2-3	CACARSGGVSDTQYF
TRBV7-2	TRBD1	TRBJ1-2	CASSVLSYRGSNYGYTF
TRBV9	TRBD2	TRBJ2-2	CASSVAPGLAGGYTGELFF
TRBV10-3	-	TRBJ2-3	CSVLRTDTQYF
TRBV6-5	-	TRBJ1-1	CASTMSGNTEAFF
TRBV7-9	-	TRBJ1-4	CASSQLVQGIGEKLFF
TRBV27	-	TRBJ1-2	CASSLSGTYNYGYTF
TRBV11-3	-	TRBJ1-4	CASSSGRELEKLFF
TRBV18	-	TRBJ2-3	CASSRVGTNAGSAQYF
TRBV5-1	TRBD1	TRBJ2-1	CASSPDRARLEQFF
TRBV4-1	TRBD1	TRBJ2-3	CASSRGTGGDPATDTQYF
TRBV6-6	TRBD1	TRBJ2-5	CASRVGQGDGETQYF
TRBV12-5	-	TRBJ1-1	CASGLARQKAFF
TRBV28	TRBD2	TRBJ2-3	CASSLLVDQRGARSAQYF
TRBV6-1	TRBD1	TRBJ1-2	CASVRQGTTNYGYTF
TRBV30	-	TRBJ1-2	CAWSLQASNYGYTF
TRBV5-1	TRBD1	TRBJ1-2	CASSLKGTGSGYTF
TRBV5-1	-	TRBJ1-1	CASSLVPGLNTEAFF
TRBV10-1	-	TRBJ2-1	CASSDNGQNEQFF